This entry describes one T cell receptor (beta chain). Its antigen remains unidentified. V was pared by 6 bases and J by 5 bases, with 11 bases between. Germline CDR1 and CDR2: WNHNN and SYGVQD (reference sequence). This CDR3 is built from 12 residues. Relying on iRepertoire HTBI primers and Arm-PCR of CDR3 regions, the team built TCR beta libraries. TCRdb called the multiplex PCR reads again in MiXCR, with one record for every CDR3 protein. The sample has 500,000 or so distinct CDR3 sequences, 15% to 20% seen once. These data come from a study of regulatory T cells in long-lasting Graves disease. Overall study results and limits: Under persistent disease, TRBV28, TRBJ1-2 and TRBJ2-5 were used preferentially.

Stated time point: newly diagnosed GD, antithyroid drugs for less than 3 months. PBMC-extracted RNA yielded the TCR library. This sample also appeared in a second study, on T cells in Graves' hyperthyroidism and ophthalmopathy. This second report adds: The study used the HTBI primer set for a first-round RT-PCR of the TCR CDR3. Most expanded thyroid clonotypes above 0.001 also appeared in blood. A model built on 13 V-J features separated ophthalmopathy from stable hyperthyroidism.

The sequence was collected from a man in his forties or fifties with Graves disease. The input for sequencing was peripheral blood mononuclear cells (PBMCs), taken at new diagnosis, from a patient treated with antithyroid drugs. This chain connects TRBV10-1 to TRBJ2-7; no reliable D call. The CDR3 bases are TGCGCCAGCAGGGCGGTTGCTGACGAGCAGTACTTC. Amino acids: CASRAVADEQYF.